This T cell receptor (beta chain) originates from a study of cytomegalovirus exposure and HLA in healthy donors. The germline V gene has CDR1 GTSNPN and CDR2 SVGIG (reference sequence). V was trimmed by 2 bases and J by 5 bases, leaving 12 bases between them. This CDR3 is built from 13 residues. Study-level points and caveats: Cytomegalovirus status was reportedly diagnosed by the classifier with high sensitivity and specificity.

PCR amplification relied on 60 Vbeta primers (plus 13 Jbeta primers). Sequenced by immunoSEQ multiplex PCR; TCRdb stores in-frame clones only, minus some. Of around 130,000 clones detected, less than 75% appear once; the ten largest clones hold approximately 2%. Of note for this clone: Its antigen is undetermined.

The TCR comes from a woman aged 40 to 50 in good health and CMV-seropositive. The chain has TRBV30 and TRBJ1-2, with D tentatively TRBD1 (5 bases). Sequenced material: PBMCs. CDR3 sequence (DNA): TGTGCCTGGAGTCGATCAGGGAAGTATGGCTACACCTTC. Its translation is CAWSRSGKYGYTF.